The 25 T cell receptor beta chains given below trace back to one sample, sequenced in a study of glioma-infiltrating T cells after dendritic cell vaccination. This table comes from immunoSEQ multiplex PCR, and its TCRdb copy is limited to in-frame clones, with some not included. Counted here are around 83,000 clones, about 85% occurring once; the ten biggest clones make up 8.5%. Time point reported: after dendritic cell vaccination, including at tumor progression/relapse. The source was blood, collected after dendritic cell vaccination. These receptors originate from a human donor with glioblastoma.

By its share, this clone is medium-sized. The J gene is TRBJ1-2, the V gene TRBV7-6; 9 nucleotides agree with TRBD1. This CDR3 contains 14 residues. CDR1 is SGHVS and CDR2 is FNYEAQ in the germline V gene. V lost 4 bases to trimming and J lost 7 bases; unmatched junction nucleotides: 7. This CDR3 reads CASSSGQGLGGYTF. Written as DNA, the CDR3 is TGTGCCAGCAGCTCGGGACAGGGTTTAGGTGGCTACACCTTC.

This chain links TRBV5-6 with TRBJ2-5; 7 nucleotides match TRBD1. The length of the CDR3 is 16 residues. The J segment lost 5 bases and the V segment lost 2 bases, leaving 12 bases of the junction unmatched. Germline V gene lookup returns CDR1 SGHDT and CDR2 YYEEEE. Here the CDR3 reads CASSFRQGVAAETQYF. CDR3 DNA sequence: TGTGCCAGCAGCTTCCGACAGGGCGTTGCCGCGGAGACCCAGTACTTC.

CDR3 DNA sequence: TGTGCCAGCAGTGACTCGAGAGGCTCGGCTTTCTTT. This sequence encodes CASSDSRGSAFF. The chain has TRBV6-4 and TRBJ1-1; D remains ambiguous. V lost 0 bases, J lost 11 bases, and 10 bases lay in between. The length of the CDR3 is 12 residues. Germline CDR1 and CDR2: MRHNA and SNTAGT.

The chain joins TRBV9 to TRBJ1-2, with 7 bases identical to TRBD1. V gave up 3 bases and J gave up 8 bases; unmatched junction bases: 7. Per germline, CDR1 SGDLS and CDR2 YYNGEE. The CDR3 length is 13 residues. In DNA, the CDR3 is TGTGCCAGCAGCGCACAGGGGTCGGGGGGCTACACCTTC. It specifies CASSAQGSGGYTF.

The chain has TRBV11-3 and TRBJ2-7; 8 bases are a match to TRBD1. With V trimmed by 5 bases and J by 6 bases, 6 bases remained unmatched. Germline V gives CDR1 SGHNT, CDR2 YENEEA. The CDR3 has 13 amino acids. CDR3 sequence (DNA): TGTGCCAGCAGCACCCGGACAGGGACCGAGCAGTACTTC. Translating gives CASSTRTGTEQYF.

Comment on this clone: One end of the junction varies from germline; a read error may be responsible. The rearrangement links TRBV7-8 to TRBJ2-1, with 13 bases lining up with TRBD2. The CDR3 sequence is 15 residues long. From germline, CDR1 is SGHVS and CDR2 FQNEAQ. The CDR3 DNA reads as TGTGCCAGCAGCCCGACTAGCGGGGGGTTAAATGGGCAGTTCTTC. Amino acids: CASSPTSGGLNGQFF.

The J gene is TRBJ2-2, the V gene TRBV5-1; tentative D call: TRBD1 (5 bases). CDR1 is SGHRS and CDR2 is YFSETQ in the germline V gene. V lost 4 bases and J lost 5, with 15 bases in between. There are 15 residues in the CDR3. This CDR3 is CASSPFTGATGELFF. The CDR3 nucleotides are TGCGCCAGCAGCCCGTTTACAGGTGCTACCGGGGAGCTGTTTTTT.

The CDR3 bases are TGTGCCAGCAGCCCCGGACTCCCAACGGGGGTCGGTGGAAACACCATATATTTT. Residues: CASSPGLPTGVGGNTIYF. The chain combines TRBV5-5 with TRBJ1-3, with D possibly TRBD1 on 5 matching bases. The V gene lost 4 bases and the J gene lost 3 bases, with 23 bases spanning the gap. The CDR3 loop spans 18 amino acids. The germline V gene has CDR1 SGHKS and CDR2 YYEKEE (reference sequence).

The chain carries TRBV5-1 and TRBJ2-7; the D is unclear. V dropped 0 bases and J dropped 2 bases, with 9 bases sitting between them. The CDR3 contains 14 residues. Germline V lookup: CDR1 SGHRS, CDR2 YFSETQ. The DNA of the CDR3 is TGCGCCAGCAGCTTGGCTGTCAGGACCTACGAGCAGTACTTC. This translates into CASSLAVRTYEQYF.

This chain connects TRBV7-2 to TRBJ1-2; TRBD1 matches 7 bases. With V trimmed by 7 bases and J by 7 bases, 12 bases remained unmatched. CDR1 SGHTA and CDR2 FQGNSA come from the germline V gene. There are 14 residues in the CDR3. CDR3: CASTGTANGGGYTF. CDR3 sequence (DNA): TGTGCCAGCACCGGGACAGCGAACGGGGGTGGCTACACCTTC.

This clone was seen once. This sequence joins TRBV27 and TRBJ2-3, with D hard to call. Germline CDR1 reads MNHEY; CDR2 reads SMNVEV (reference sequence). V was trimmed by 6 bases and J by 0 bases, leaving 10 bases between them. The CDR3 covers 14 residues. CDR3 bases: TGTGCCAGCAGCCCCTACCCTAGCACAGATACGCAGTATTTT. Amino acid sequence: CASSPYPSTDTQYF.

The J gene is TRBJ2-5, the V gene TRBV5-1, with 10 bases lining up with TRBD1. The J call may be mistaken, given a closer DNA end match to TRBJ2-7. The CDR3 length is 17 residues. Germline CDR1 is SGHRS and CDR2 is YFSETQ. This chain's CDR3 is CASSSRQGANVRYEQYF. DNA for the CDR3: TGCGCCAGCAGCTCGCGACAGGGGGCTAACGTTCGCTACGAGCAGTACTTC.

CDR3 sequence reads: CASIASGRADTQYF. In DNA, the CDR3 is TGTGCCAGCATTGCCAGCGGGAGGGCAGATACGCAGTATTTT. This chain links TRBV27 with TRBJ2-3, with 10 bases aligning to TRBD2. The ends lost 7 bases at V and 4 bases at J; junction bases unmatched: 5. Germline V gene data show CDR1 as MNHEY and CDR2 as SMNVEV (reference sequence). This CDR3 contains 14 residues.

J is TRBJ2-2 and V is TRBV6-5; 8 nucleotides agree with TRBD2. CDR1 MNHEY and CDR2 SVGAGI come from the germline V gene. The CDR3 contains 14 residues. The V segment lost 5 bases and the J segment 5 bases; nucleotides outside the gene matches: 4. As DNA, the CDR3 is TGTGCCAGCAGTCGGGCTAGCGGGACCGGGGAGCTGTTTTTT. This gives the protein CASSRASGTGELFF.

This clone was recorded once. This chain joins TRBV14 and TRBJ2-7, with 9 bases matching TRBD2. There are 16 residues in the CDR3. The germline V gene encodes CDR1 SGHDN and CDR2 FVKESK. The V and J ends lost 4 bases and 6 bases, in that order; junction bases with no gene match: 13. CDR3 sequence reads: CASSLTGGGRASEQYF. CDR3 coding DNA: TGTGCCAGCAGCCTCACTGGGGGCGGGAGGGCCTCCGAGCAGTACTTC.

The chain combines TRBV6-5 with TRBJ2-1; 10 bases line up with TRBD1. This CDR3 contains 14 residues. Germline values: CDR1 MNHEY, CDR2 SVGAGI. The junction had 2 bases not matched to a gene; V was cut back by 6 bases and J by 3 bases. CDR3 in DNA: TGTGCCAGCAGCCGGGACAGGGGCTACAATGAGCAGTTCTTC. Its protein is CASSRDRGYNEQFF.

The rearrangement links TRBV27 to TRBJ2-7; D is ambiguous. The CDR3 totals 13 residues. Between the trimmed V and J ends, which lost 5 bases and 3 bases, there was a span of 11 bases. The germline gives CDR1 MNHEY, CDR2 SMNVEV (reference sequence). This CDR3 is CASSPTVGYEQYF. The CDR3 nucleotides read TGTGCCAGCAGTCCCACGGTCGGCTACGAGCAGTACTTC.

The chain joins TRBV7-2 to TRBJ1-3, with TRBD1 matching 7 bases. The junction had 8 bases not matched to a gene; V was cut back by 1 base and J by 5 bases. The germline V gene has CDR1 SGHTA and CDR2 FQGNSA. The CDR3 spans 16 residues. The CDR3 coding sequence is TGTGCCAGCAGCTTAGGAGGGACAGTGAGAAGAAACACCATATATTTT. The encoded protein is CASSLGGTVRRNTIYF.

The sample holds one count of this clone. The chain recombines TRBV14 with TRBJ2-3, with TRBD1 matching over 8 bases. The CDR3 totals 14 residues. Losses at the gene ends were 3 bases for V and 3 bases for J; bases not matched to a gene: 2. Germline V gene lookup returns CDR1 SGHDN and CDR2 FVKESK. The CDR3 here is CASSHYRGTDTQYF. In DNA form, the CDR3 reads TGTGCCAGCAGCCATTACAGGGGGACAGATACGCAGTATTTT.

The rearrangement joins TRBV7-2 to TRBJ1-1; perhaps TRBD1 as D (5 bases). V was shortened by 4 bases and J by 5 bases, with 14 bases between the two germline ends. CDR1 is SGHTA, CDR2 FQGNSA, per germline. The CDR3 loop spans 14 amino acids. The CDR3 nucleotides are TGTGCCAGCAGCTGGAGCAGGGTTGTTACTGAAGCTTTCTTT. Protein product: CASSWSRVVTEAFF.

The chain employs TRBV5-6 and TRBJ1-1; 7 bases match TRBD1. From germline, CDR1 is SGHDT and CDR2 YYEEEE. The CDR3 has 14 residues. Losses at the gene ends were 4 bases for V and 0 bases for J; bases not matched to a gene: 3. DNA of the CDR3: TGTGCCAGCAGCCTTACAGGGGTGAACACTGAAGCTTTCTTT. This sequence encodes CASSLTGVNTEAFF.

The J gene is TRBJ2-3, the V gene TRBV6-5; 8 nucleotides match TRBD1. Germline-derived CDR1 and CDR2 are MNHEY and SVGAGI. Trimming took 7 bases from V and 2 from J; bases not matched to a gene: 5. The CDR3 runs 14 residues. Here the CDR3 reads CASTRDRLTDTQYF. The CDR3 DNA reads as TGTGCCAGCACCCGGGACAGGCTCACAGATACGCAGTATTTT.

The chain uses TRBV23-1 and TRBJ2-4; D possibly corresponds to TRBD2 (5 bases). TRBV23-1 is identified as an open reading frame with a role that is uncertain. The ends were cut back, 0 bases at V and 5 bases at J, with 14 bases in the middle. There are 16 residues in the CDR3. CDR3 DNA: TGCGCCAGCAGTCAATCACTAGGGAGACCACAAAACATTCAGTACTTC. It encodes CASSQSLGRPQNIQYF.

The gene calls are TRBV27 and TRBJ2-5, with D maybe TRBD1 (5 bases). Trimming cost V 5 bases and J 2 bases, with 12 bases left between them. This CDR3 has 14 amino acids. Germline V lookup: CDR1 MNHEY, CDR2 SMNVEV (reference sequence). This CDR3 is CASSPMTVQETQYF. The CDR3 nucleotides read TGTGCCAGCAGTCCGATGACAGTGCAAGAGACCCAGTACTTC.

This clone was found once. V usage is TRBV9 and J usage is TRBJ1-2; D unclear. The ends were cut back, 3 bases at V and 4 bases at J, with 19 bases in the middle. Per the germline V gene, CDR1 is SGDLS and CDR2 is YYNGEE. This CDR3 spans 16 amino acids. CDR3 protein: CASSEPTEPGRYGYTF. The DNA for the CDR3 is TGTGCCAGCAGCGAACCTACAGAACCCGGCCGCTATGGCTACACCTTC.